The rows below give T cell receptor beta chains drawn from one sample of a study of human T cells and chemical hapten exposure. TCRdb reprocessed the RACE reads with MiXCR, giving one entry per CDR3 protein. This table holds 340,000 or so distinct CDR3 sequences, around 7% found once. The sequences come from whole blood, collected in connection with sensitization to the hapten diphenylcyclopropenone (DPC). The source of these receptors is a woman aged 18-30 years with alopecia areata. Some clones in this sample may be carry-over from other donors' samples. Each CDR3 is given with its conserved first and last residue. The D gene is left open where the match is weak. Clone size is given for some rows only: seen once, a few or many times, or a class if the clone is expanded.

v_gene	abundance	d_gene	j_gene	CDR3nt	CDR3aa
TRBV5-5	few	NA	TRBJ1-4	TGTGCCAGCAGCTTCGGGGGAACTAATGAAAAACTGTTTTTT	CASSFGGTNEKLFF
TRBV7-9	NA	NA	TRBJ1-3	TGTGCCAGCAGCTTCGGCGGGGAGAACTCTGGAAACACCATATATTTT	CASSFGGENSGNTIYF
TRBV7-9	NA	NA	TRBJ1-4	TGTGCCAGCAGCTCTTCAACTAATGAAAAACTGTTTTTT	CASSSSTNEKLFF
TRBV18	many	NA	TRBJ2-1	TGTGCCAGCTCACTTACTACACCCAATGAGCAGTTCTTC	CASSLTTPNEQFF
TRBV9	many	NA	TRBJ2-6	TGTGCCAGCAGCGTATTATCTGGGGAGTCCAACGTCCTGACTTTC	CASSVLSGESNVLTF
TRBV12-3/TRBV12-4	many	NA	TRBJ2-5	TGTGCCAGCAGTTCTACAGGGACAGAGACCCAGTACTTC	CASSSTGTETQYF
TRBV7-9	few	TRBD1	TRBJ1-2	TGTGCCAGCAGCCGAACGGACAGGGTTAACTATGGCTACACCTTC	CASSRTDRVNYGYTF
TRBV7-3	few	TRBD1	TRBJ1-2	TGTGCCAGCAGCTCTGGGAAGGCGGCGAAGGGGGCAGATGGCTACACCTTC	CASSSGKAAKGADGYTF
TRBV28	NA	NA	TRBJ1-1	TGTGCCAGCAGTATACAGGGATTTTATGAAGCTTTCTTT	CASSIQGFYEAFF
TRBV9	NA	TRBD1	TRBJ2-3	TGTGCCAGCAGCGGGACAGGCCATAGCACAGATACGCAGTATTTT	CASSGTGHSTDTQYF
TRBV12-3/TRBV12-4	many	TRBD1	TRBJ1-1	TGTGCCAGCAGTTTCCAGGACAGGGATACTGAAGCTTTCTTT	CASSFQDRDTEAFF
TRBV10-1	many	NA	TRBJ2-3	TGCGCCATCCTCGTCATGTCGGGGGATACGCAGTATTTT	CAILVMSGDTQYF
TRBV7-2	few	NA	TRBJ1-1	TGTGCCAGCAGCTTAGTCGGAGCTATGAACACTGAAGCTTTCTTT	CASSLVGAMNTEAFF
TRBV7-3	many	NA	TRBJ2-7	TGTGCCAGCAGCTACCAGTACGAGCAGTACTTC	CASSYQYEQYF
TRBV6-5	many	NA	TRBJ2-5	TGTGCCAGCAAGGTTGGAGGTTCCCCAGAGACCCAGTACTTC	CASKVGGSPETQYF
TRBV12-5	few	NA	TRBJ1-5	TGTGCTAGTGGCCGGAAAAGTCAGCCCCAGCATTTT	CASGRKSQPQHF
TRBV18	NA	NA	TRBJ1-1	TGTGCCAGCTCACCACAGGCAGGCCTTTCCTTAAACACTGAAGCTTTCTTT	CASSPQAGLSLNTEAFF
TRBV6-5	NA	NA	TRBJ1-4	TGTGCCAGCAGTTACTCTAGGGGTAGGTCAACTAATGAAAAACTGTTTTTT	CASSYSRGRSTNEKLFF
TRBV5-1	many	NA	TRBJ2-3	TGCGCCAGCAGCTTGATGACAGGTGTAGCTAGCACAGATACGCAGTATTTT	CASSLMTGVASTDTQYF
TRBV7-2	many	NA	TRBJ1-2	TGTGCCAGCAGCCCAGATTCCTCCTATGGCTACACCTTC	CASSPDSSYGYTF
TRBV7-2	NA	NA	TRBJ2-5	TGTGCCAGCAGCTTGTCCCTAATAAGAGGAGAGACCCAGTACTTC	CASSLSLIRGETQYF
TRBV5-4	many	NA	TRBJ2-2	TGTGCCAGCAGCCCGAACCCCGGGACTCAAACCGGGGAGCTGTTTTTT	CASSPNPGTQTGELFF
TRBV6-5	NA	TRBD1	TRBJ1-6	TGTGCCAGCAGTTACTATACCGGACAGGGTAGGGCCTCACCCCTCCACTTT	CASSYYTGQGRASPLHF
TRBV7-3	few	TRBD1	TRBJ2-3	TGTGCCAGCAGCCCAAGGACAGGATTCTCAGATACGCAGTATTTT	CASSPRTGFSDTQYF
TRBV7-9	few	NA	TRBJ1-2	TGTGCCAGCAGCCCCGTCGAGGCTTTTAACACTTATGGCTACACCTTC	CASSPVEAFNTYGYTF
TRBV27	NA	NA	TRBJ2-1	TGTGCCAGCAGTTCACTGGACAATGAGCAGTTCTTC	CASSSLDNEQFF
TRBV6-5	many	TRBD2	TRBJ2-5	TGTGCCAGCAGTTGGGGGACTAGCCTTTCGGGGCAAGAGACCCAGTACTTC	CASSWGTSLSGQETQYF
TRBV6-2/TRBV6-3	NA	TRBD1	TRBJ2-2	TGTGCCAGCAGCCCCTTCCGGGACAGGGATAACACCGGGGAGCTGTTTTTT	CASSPFRDRDNTGELFF
TRBV12-3/TRBV12-4	once	TRBD1	TRBJ2-1	TGTGCCAGCAGCTCCAGACAGGGATTTTCCAATGAGCAGTTCTTC	CASSSRQGFSNEQFF
TRBV6-2/TRBV6-3	NA	NA	TRBJ1-6	TGTGCCAGCAATCCCAGGCCATATCATTCACCCCTCCACTTT	CASNPRPYHSPLHF